Following are 31 T cell receptor beta chains from one sample sequenced in a study of OX40 agonist ivuxolimab in advanced cancers. Measured with immunoSEQ multiplex PCR; TCRdb has only the in-frame clones, and not every one. The sample carries around 110,000 clones, just over 90% recorded once. The sequenced sample was CD4+ or CD8+ T cells sorted from blood, obtained in a trial of the OX40 agonist ivuxolimab. These receptors were collected from an adult with an advanced solid tumor such as melanoma, head and neck, liver or kidney cancer.

V and J are TRBV7-9 and TRBJ1-1; D unclear. The V end was cut by 0 bases, the J end by 5 bases, with 10 bases between. Germline CDR1 and CDR2: SEHNR and FQNEAQ (reference sequence). The CDR3 covers 14 residues. The CDR3 sequence: CASSLAGIRTEAFF. Written as DNA, the CDR3 is TGTGCCAGCAGCTTAGCAGGGATTAGAACTGAAGCTTTCTTT.

The chain employs TRBV5-1 and TRBJ2-3; D not certain. CDR1 and CDR2 (germline): SGHRS, YFSETQ. The V end lost 4 bases, the J end lost 0 bases, and 6 bases lay between the germline ends. The CDR3 is 13 residues long. The CDR3 loop is CASSRASTDTQYF. As DNA, the CDR3 is TGCGCCAGCAGCCGGGCTAGCACAGATACGCAGTATTTT. Full variable domain (missing parts from reference TRBV5-1 and TRBJ2-3): KAGVTQTPRYLIKTRGQQVTLSCSPISGHRSVSWYQQTPGQGLQFLFEYFSETQRNKGNFPGRFSGRQFSNSRSEMNVSTLELGDSALYLCASSRASTDTQYFGPGTRLTVL.

The V gene is TRBV6-6, the J gene TRBJ2-7, with TRBD1 matching 9 bases. In germline, CDR1 is MNHNY, CDR2 SVGAGI (reference sequence). There are 12 residues in the CDR3. V trimming: 7 bases; J trimming: 5 bases; junction bases outside the gene matches: 3. CDR3 region: CASTTGGDEQYF. As DNA, the CDR3 is TGTGCCAGCACCACAGGGGGCGACGAGCAGTACTTC.

V usage is TRBV6-1 and J usage is TRBJ1-4; 9 bases are shared with TRBD1. With 3 bases clipped from V and 2 bases from J, the junction kept 10 bases outside the gene matches. The CDR3 is 18 amino acids. The germline CDR1 and CDR2 sequences are MNHNS and SASEGT. CDR3 sequence reads: CASSEDRGLGVTNEKLFF. CDR3 DNA sequence: TGTGCCAGCAGTGAGGACAGGGGACTAGGAGTCACTAATGAAAAACTGTTTTTT.

The chain has TRBV5-3 and TRBJ2-7; 9 nucleotides align to TRBD2. TRBV5-3 is annotated as an ORF whose role is uncertain. With V trimmed by 2 bases and J by 0 bases, 3 bases remained unmatched. The CDR3 totals 15 residues. The CDR3 region is CARSFAGGCSYEQYF. The CDR3 bases are TGTGCCAGAAGCTTCGCGGGGGGGTGCTCCTACGAGCAGTACTTC.

The chain combines TRBV7-9 with TRBJ1-5, with a tentative D call TRBD1 (6 bases). Germline loops: CDR1 SEHNR, CDR2 FQNEAQ (reference sequence). V dropped 2 bases and J dropped 2 bases, with 13 bases sitting between them. The CDR3 covers 16 residues. The CDR3 DNA sequence: TGTGCCAGCAGCTTACGGGGGGCCCATGGCAATCAGCCCCAGCATTTT. Its protein product is CASSLRGAHGNQPQHF.

The CDR3 bases are TGTGCCAGCAGACTAGCGGGTGCGGAGGAGCAGTACTTC. Translating gives CASRLAGAEEQYF. The V and J genes are TRBV7-6 and TRBJ2-7, with TRBD2 matching 9 bases. This CDR3 spans 13 amino acids. Germline trimming cut 6 bases from V and 7 bases from J; bases unmatched to any gene: 7. Germline CDR1 and CDR2: SGHVS and FNYEAQ.

The V gene is TRBV5-1, the J gene TRBJ2-2; the match to TRBD2 covers 8 bases. With 3 bases clipped from V and 7 bases from J, the junction kept 5 bases outside the gene matches. CDR3 length: 14 residues. The germline V gene has CDR1 SGHRS and CDR2 YFSETQ. DNA for the CDR3: TGCGCCAGCAGCTCCGGGGGGGCCGGCGGGGAGCTGTTTTTT. Its translation: CASSSGGAGGELFF.

The gene calls are TRBV5-1 and TRBJ2-7, with D uncertain. The CDR3 is 16 amino acids. The germline V and J ends were trimmed by 7 bases and 0 bases, with 20 bases remaining between them. The V gene's germline CDR1 is SGHRS and CDR2 YFSETQ. The chain's CDR3 is CASQLSPSGSSYEQYF. The CDR3 coding sequence is TGCGCCAGCCAATTAAGCCCCTCCGGTAGCTCCTACGAGCAGTACTTC.

This clone was seen once. V usage is TRBV7-3 and J usage is TRBJ2-1, with 15 bases identical to TRBD2. The germline V gene has CDR1 SGHTA and CDR2 FQGTGA. The ends lost 4 bases at V and 9 bases at J; junction bases unmatched: 4. CDR3 length: 15 amino acids. The CDR3 protein is CASSSGLAGGTEQFF. CDR3 DNA sequence: TGTGCCAGCAGCTCGGGACTAGCGGGAGGCACTGAGCAGTTCTTC. Full variable domain (remainder filled in from reference TRBV7-3 and TRBJ2-1): GAGVSQTPSNKVTEKGKYVELRCDPISGHTALYWYRQSLGQGPEFLIYFQGTGAADDSGLPNDRFFAVRPEGSVSTLKIQRTERGDSAVYLCASSSGLAGGTEQFFGPGTRLTVL.

CDR3 nucleotides: TGTGCCAGTAGCCCTACAGGGAGAACTAATGAAAAACTGTTTTTT. It specifies CASSPTGRTNEKLFF. This rearrangement joins TRBV19 to TRBJ1-4, with a possible D match to TRBD1 (6 bases). The CDR3 contains 15 residues. V shed 6 bases and J shed 1 base, with 12 bases lying between them. The germline V gene has CDR1 LNHDA and CDR2 SQIVND (reference sequence).

The chain links TRBV21-1 to TRBJ1-1; no DNA check was done on the table's D call, TRBD1. TRBV21-1 is a documented pseudogene. The CDR3 runs to 15 residues. The CDR3 loop is CASSRRGRVNTEAFF. The CDR3 DNA follows: TGTGCCAGCAGCAGAAGGGGCAGAGTGAACACTGAAGCTTTCTTT.

This clone was detected only once. This rearrangement joins TRBV6-5 to TRBJ1-5; a possible D gene is TRBD1 (5 bases). The germline CDR1 and CDR2 sequences are MNHEY and SVGAGI. Trimming stripped 5 bases from V and 0 bases from J, with 8 bases between. This CDR3 has 14 residues. CDR3 sequence: CASSQDNSNQPQHF. CDR3 DNA sequence: TGTGCCAGCAGTCAGGACAATAGCAATCAGCCCCAGCATTTT.

The chain combines TRBV19 with TRBJ2-7, with 10 bases lining up with TRBD1. Trimming removed 5 bases from V and 5 bases from J; junction bases left unmatched: 12. In germline, CDR1 is LNHDA, CDR2 SQIVND (reference sequence). This CDR3 has 16 amino acids. CDR3 sequence (DNA): TGTGCCAGTAGTGTCGGGACAGGGGCCCCCTCGGACGAGCAGTACTTC. As protein: CASSVGTGAPSDEQYF. Full variable domain (outside the CDR3, taken from reference TRBV19 and TRBJ2-7): DGGITQSPKYLFRKEGQNVTLSCEQNLNHDAMYWYRQDPGQGLRLIYYSQIVNDFQKGDIAEGYSVSREKKESFPLTVTSAQKNPTAFYLCASSVGTGAPSDEQYFGPGTRLTVT.

The chain has TRBV9 and TRBJ1-5; unclear D gene. Germline V gene data show CDR1 as SGDLS and CDR2 as YYNGEE. Trimming pared 0 bases from V and 3 bases from J, leaving 4 bases between. The CDR3 spans 13 residues. This CDR3 is CASSVGVNQPQHF. CDR3 nucleotides: TGTGCCAGCAGCGTAGGGGTCAATCAGCCCCAGCATTTT.

The gene calls are TRBV11-2 and TRBJ2-2; the D is unclear. This CDR3 region has 14 residues. CDR1 and CDR2 from the germline V gene are SGHAT and FQNNGV. Trimming removed 5 bases from V and 5 bases from J, with 12 bases in between. DNA of the CDR3: TGTGCCAGCAGCCCCCAAGGCGCAACCGGGGAGCTGTTTTTT. Translated, it gives CASSPQGATGELFF.

The chain is built from TRBV19 and TRBJ2-6, with 7 bases matching TRBD1. Per the germline V gene, CDR1 is LNHDA and CDR2 is SQIVND (reference sequence). J lost 2 bases, V lost 7 bases, and 8 bases had no gene match. This CDR3 has 16 residues. The CDR3 region has the DNA TGTGCCAGTACCCCGGACACAGGGGCTGGGGCCAACGTCCTGACTTTC. It codes for CASTPDTGAGANVLTF.

The chain combines TRBV4-1 with TRBJ1-5; D not certain. The CDR3 covers 15 residues. Trimming shortened V by 4 bases and J by 1 base, and 11 bases separated the two germline ends. The germline CDR1 and CDR2 sequences are MGHRA and YSYEKL. The CDR3 sequence is CASSPDDKSNQPQHF. The CDR3 nucleotides read TGCGCCAGCAGCCCAGACGACAAGAGCAATCAGCCCCAGCATTTT.

This sequence joins TRBV19 and TRBJ1-2; D is perhaps TRBD1 (5 bases). This CDR3 has 13 residues. Germline V CDR1 and CDR2: LNHDA, SQIVND (reference sequence). The V end lost 5 bases, the J end lost 8 bases, and 15 bases lay between the germline ends. The CDR3 protein is CASSGQTDGGYTF. The CDR3 coding sequence is TGTGCCAGTAGTGGCCAGACAGACGGGGGCTACACCTTC.

J is TRBJ1-5 and V is TRBV7-9; tentatively, D is TRBD1 (5 bases). V was pared by 1 base and J by 6 bases, with 10 bases between. CDR1 and CDR2 (germline): SEHNR, FQNEAQ (reference sequence). This CDR3 is built from 14 residues. CDR3 DNA: TGTGCCAGCAGCTTAGGCGGGGGGGGTCAGCCCCAGCATTTT. Its translation is CASSLGGGGQPQHF.

On this clone: One end of the junction does not line up with germline, which may come from a read error. The chain is built from TRBV9 and TRBJ2-7, with TRBD2 matching over 8 bases. Per the germline V gene, CDR1 is SGDLS and CDR2 is YYNGEE. The CDR3 has 18 residues. The CDR3 loop is CARSVGPGGAGVSYEQYF. The CDR3 bases are TGTGCCCGCAGCGTAGGCCCGGGGGGGGCAGGGGTATCCTACGAGCAGTACTTC.

CDR3 DNA sequence: TGTGCCAGCCGCTGGGAGGGGGCCCTTAGCACAGATACGCAGTATTTT. It encodes CASRWEGALSTDTQYF. The J gene is TRBJ2-3, the V gene TRBV11-2; D is perhaps TRBD1 or TRBD2 (7 bases each). Between the trimmed V and J ends, which lost 8 bases and 0 bases, there was a span of 18 bases. CDR3 length: 16 residues. The V gene's germline CDR1 is SGHAT and CDR2 FQNNGV.

The chain combines TRBV27 with TRBJ2-2; 8 bases are a match to TRBD1. The CDR3 length is 13 residues. Trimming cost V 6 bases and J 7 bases; bases outside gene matches: 4. Per germline, CDR1 MNHEY and CDR2 SMNVEV (reference sequence). CDR3 nucleotides: TGTGCCAGCAGACGACAGGGGATCGGGGAGCTGTTTTTT. Translating gives CASRRQGIGELFF.

This chain uses TRBV7-9 with TRBJ1-1, with D maybe TRBD1 (6 bases). From germline, CDR1 is SEHNR and CDR2 FQNEAQ (reference sequence). Trimming took 2 bases from V and 5 from J, leaving 12 bases between them. The CDR3 runs 14 residues. CDR3 DNA: TGTGCCAGCAGCTTAACAGGGAGGGGGACTGAAGCTTTCTTT. Translation gives CASSLTGRGTEAFF. The entire variable domain, with the rest obtained from reference TRBV7-9 and TRBJ1-1, is as follows: DTGVSQNPRHKITKRGQNVTFRCDPISEHNRLYWYRQTLGQGPEFLTYFQNEAQLEKSRLLSDRFSAERPKGSFSTLEIQRTEQGDSAMYLCASSLTGRGTEAFFGQGTRLTVV.

This chain uses TRBV18 with TRBJ2-5; 8 bases align to TRBD1. Germline CDR1 KGHSH, CDR2 LQKENI. V was clipped by 3 bases and J by 2 bases; unmatched bases: 11. The CDR3 has 17 amino acids. The CDR3 bases are TGTGCCAGCTCACCGGCCTCAGGGGGCGTAGGGCAAGAGACCCAGTACTTC. Amino acid sequence: CASSPASGGVGQETQYF.

The chain couples TRBV7-3 to TRBJ2-1, with a tentative D call TRBD2 (6 bases). The CDR3 consists of 16 residues. V was clipped by 2 bases and J by 7 bases, with 18 bases between them. Germline values: CDR1 SGHTA, CDR2 FQGTGA. CDR3 residues: CASSLPPTSEVNEQFF. The CDR3 nucleotides read TGTGCCAGCAGCTTACCGCCGACTAGTGAGGTTAATGAGCAGTTCTTC.

The chain is built from TRBV2 and TRBJ1-2, with TRBD1 as a possible D gene (5 bases). The CDR3 consists of 13 residues. V was shortened by 8 bases and J by 6 bases, with 16 bases between the two germline ends. Germline V gene data show CDR1 as SNHLY and CDR2 as FYNNEI. Here the CDR3 reads CASFRGMGDGYTF. CDR3 bases: TGTGCCAGCTTTCGGGGCATGGGCGATGGCTACACCTTC.

Written as DNA, the CDR3 is TGTGCCAGCAGCTTAGGCGATAAAAGCACAGATACGCAGTATTTT. Its translation: CASSLGDKSTDTQYF. The gene calls are TRBV7-9 and TRBJ2-3; D not certain. CDR3 size: 15 residues. Germline V gene data show CDR1 as SEHNR and CDR2 as FQNEAQ (reference sequence). The V end lost 1 base, the J end lost 0 bases, and 8 bases lay between the germline ends.

The gene calls are TRBV11-2 and TRBJ2-1; no clear D. Germline values: CDR1 SGHAT, CDR2 FQNNGV. The CDR3 is 15 residues long. With 0 bases removed from V and 4 bases from J, the gap between germline ends came to 10 bases. The CDR3 nucleotides are TGTGCCAGCAGCTTAGATCTGGCCCGTTACAATGAGCAGTTCTTC. It is translated as CASSLDLARYNEQFF.

The CDR3 spells CASNPRTGVSYEQYF. The CDR3 DNA reads as TGTGCCAGCAACCCCCGGACAGGGGTATCCTACGAGCAGTACTTC. This sequence joins TRBV7-8 and TRBJ2-7; 9 nucleotides align to TRBD1. V shed 7 bases and J 1 base; nucleotides not matched to a gene: 8. CDR1 and CDR2 from the germline V gene are SGHVS and FQNEAQ. The CDR3 is made up of 15 amino acids.

The rearrangement uses TRBV18 and TRBJ1-4, with TRBD1 as a possible D gene (5 bases). Germline assignment: CDR1 KGHSH and CDR2 LQKENI. The V gene lost 3 bases and the J gene lost 0 bases, with 8 bases spanning the gap. The CDR3 has 15 amino acids. As DNA, the CDR3 is TGTGCCAGCTCACCGTCGGGGGCAACTAATGAAAAACTGTTTTTT. Protein: CASSPSGATNEKLFF.